This TCR beta chain was recorded in a study of beta chain features in type 1 diabetes. Study conclusions and caveats: Patients showed naive, central memory and Treg TCRB repertoires that appeared more similar than those of healthy donors. In every one of the four CD4+ subsets, TCRB CDR3s were moderately but significantly shorter in Type 1 diabetes patients.

Expressed TCRB transcripts were sequenced because the isolated RNA had all been reverse transcribed beforehand. Average reads per stem cell-like memory T cell sample were about a million. Clones were read by immunoSEQ multiplex PCR, and TCRdb kept only the in-frame ones, dropping some. The sample lists about 26,000 clones; roughly 50% were seen once. A remark on this clone: Its antigen is not known.

Donors underwent one heparinised blood draw, about 120 mL on average. With 2 bases clipped from V and 4 bases from J, the junction kept 4 bases outside the gene matches. CDR1 and CDR2 (germline): SGHNT, YENEEA. The CDR3 sequence is 16 residues long. Sequences were obtained from stem cell memory CD4+ T cells from blood. The V call is TRBV11-3, the J call TRBJ2-3; 12 bases align to TRBD2. The sequence was collected from a man aged 25 to 45 with type 1 diabetes. The CDR3 here is CASSLHGTSGSDTQYF. The CDR3 bases are TGTGCCAGCAGCTTACATGGGACTAGCGGGTCAGATACGCAGTATTTT. Variable domain in full (rest from reference TRBV11-3 and TRBJ2-3): EAGVVQSPRYKIIEKKQPVAFWCNPISGHNTLYWYLQNLGQGPELLIRYENEEAVDDSQLPKDRFSAERLKGVDSTLKIQPAELGDSAVYLCASSLHGTSGSDTQYFGPGTRLTVL.